This TCR beta chain was retrieved from a study of T cell responses to AZD1222 COVID-19 vaccine. Study-wide background: Investigators merged groups given second doses at roughly 4 or roughly 12 weeks.

In the case of this clone: What it recognizes is unknown.

This CDR3 comprises 14 residues. Trimming left V 4 bases short and J 1 base short, with 6 bases between. CDR1 and CDR2 from the germline V gene are SGHDT and YYEEEE. Broader study findings: The peak T cell response came first, and repertoires were sampled only after it. After two AZD1222 doses, spike-specific TCR breadth and depth rose versus day 0. The sample set comprised mostly white British donors with more females, and clonal diversity was possibly underestimated.

Assay: immunoSEQ multiplex PCR; the TCRdb copy retains only in-frame clones and omits some. Among 95,000 to 150,000 clones, around 92% were seen once, and the ten largest hold 11% to 15%. The sequenced sample was peripheral blood, obtained on day 0 of AZD1222 vaccination. The V and J genes are TRBV5-6 and TRBJ1-6, with unresolved D. The origin of this receptor is an adult in good health. Written as DNA, the CDR3 is TGTGCCAGCAGCCTGAGGTCCTATAATTCACCCCTCCACTTT. Its protein is CASSLRSYNSPLHF.